This passage covers 32 T cell receptor beta chains from one sample sequenced in a study of blood T cell repertoires in COVID-19. Using immunoSEQ multiplex PCR, the repertoire was profiled, and TCRdb retains in-frame clones only, with some absent. Of about 270,000 clones listed, around 91% are singletons. Sequenced input: PBMCs or T cells enriched from blood (not recorded which). Receptor source: a woman aged 18-29 years who had recovered from COVID-19.

The chain has TRBV6-4 and TRBJ2-3; 10 bases match TRBD2. J gave up 5 bases and V 6 bases, and 14 bases lay outside the gene matches. This CDR3 spans 17 amino acids. Germline CDR1 and CDR2: MRHNA and SNTAGT. The CDR3 DNA reads as TGTGCCAGCAGCCCGGCCCCCAGCGGGGGGGCTGAAGATACGCAGTATTTT. Its translation: CASSPAPSGGAEDTQYF.

The rearrangement links TRBV29-1 to TRBJ1-2; D gene ambiguous. This CDR3 region has 13 residues. With 5 bases removed from V and 1 base from J, the gap between germline ends came to 11 bases. Germline values: CDR1 SQVTM, CDR2 ANQGSEA. The CDR3 sequence is CSVWQEDNYGYTF. The CDR3 nucleotides are TGCAGCGTTTGGCAGGAGGATAACTATGGCTACACCTTC.

The genes are TRBV6-5 and TRBJ2-2; possibly TRBD1 for D (6 bases). Trimming took off 10 bases at V and 5 bases at J, with 20 bases between the two ends. CDR3 length: 15 amino acids. Germline CDR1 and CDR2: MNHEY and SVGAGI. This CDR3 reads CATGARGYRTGELFF. In DNA form, the CDR3 reads TGTGCCACCGGGGCTAGGGGGTATAGGACCGGGGAGCTGTTTTTT.

V and J are TRBV29-1 and TRBJ1-5; 9 nucleotides align to TRBD1. This CDR3 has 13 amino acids. CDR1 is SQVTM and CDR2 is ANQGSEA in the germline V gene. The CDR3 coding sequence is TGCGGAACCGGGACAGGGCTTAATCAGCCCCAGCATTTT. Encoded protein: CGTGTGLNQPQHF.

The chain recombines TRBV27 with TRBJ1-4, with D hard to call. Germline V gene lookup returns CDR1 MNHEY and CDR2 SMNVEV (reference sequence). The CDR3 length is 15 residues. V shed 5 bases and J shed 8 bases, with 18 bases lying between them. CDR3 protein: CASSPRDPLREKLFF. The CDR3 nucleotides read TGTGCCAGCAGTCCCAGAGACCCCCTGAGGGAAAAACTGTTTTTT.

J is TRBJ2-1 and V is TRBV11-2, with D tentatively TRBD1 (6 bases). Trimming left V 3 bases short and J 9 bases short, with 15 bases between. The germline gives CDR1 SGHAT, CDR2 FQNNGV. CDR3 length: 14 residues. CDR3: CASSFTDSRGEQFF. CDR3 DNA sequence: TGTGCCAGCAGCTTCACAGATAGCAGGGGTGAGCAGTTCTTC.

The chain recombines TRBV28 with TRBJ2-1; the match to TRBD1 covers 12 bases. The CDR3 loop spans 16 amino acids. The germline CDR1 and CDR2 sequences are MDHEN and SYDVKM. V gave up 1 base and J gave up 7 bases; unmatched junction bases: 5. The CDR3 is CASSLLGQGAFNEQFF. CDR3 nucleotides: TGTGCCAGCAGTTTATTGGGACAGGGGGCATTTAATGAGCAGTTCTTC.

The J gene is TRBJ2-1, the V gene TRBV19; TRBD2 might be the D (6 bases). Germline V CDR1 and CDR2: LNHDA, SQIVND (reference sequence). The V and J ends lost 6 bases and 8 bases respectively, with 20 bases between them. CDR3 length: 15 residues. The CDR3 coding sequence is TGTGCCAGTAGCTTTCGGGAGCTAGCTGACGATGAGCAGTTCTTC. It codes for CASSFRELADDEQFF.

The genes are TRBV28 and TRBJ1-1, with 9 bases identical to TRBD1. The germline CDR1 and CDR2 sequences are MDHEN and SYDVKM. The CDR3 has 16 amino acids. Trimming took 4 bases from V and 0 from J; bases not matched to a gene: 6. The CDR3 region is CASSSGQGLMNTEAFF. The CDR3 region has the DNA TGTGCCAGCAGTTCAGGACAGGGGCTTATGAACACTGAAGCTTTCTTT.

The rearrangement joins TRBV7-2 to TRBJ1-2; TRBD1 agrees at 10 bases. The junction had 7 bases not matched to a gene; V was cut back by 2 bases and J by 1 base. The CDR3 extends over 17 amino acids. CDR1 SGHTA and CDR2 FQGNSA come from the germline V gene. CDR3 in amino acids: CASSLRDRGPLNYGYTF. The DNA of the CDR3 is TGTGCCAGCAGCTTACGGGACAGGGGTCCCCTTAACTATGGCTACACCTTC.

The J gene is TRBJ1-2, the V gene TRBV7-9; no clear D gene. V lost 3 bases and J lost 7, with 21 bases in between. The CDR3 length is 16 residues. In germline, CDR1 is SEHNR, CDR2 FQNEAQ (reference sequence). Here the CDR3 reads CASSFPLPRARAGYTF. The CDR3, as DNA: TGTGCCAGCAGCTTTCCCCTCCCACGGGCGAGGGCTGGCTACACCTTC.

The chain couples TRBV15 to TRBJ1-1; maybe TRBD1 (6 bases). The CDR3 contains 15 residues. V was cut by 0 bases and J by 7 bases, with 15 bases left in between. Germline V gene data show CDR1 as LNHNV and CDR2 as YYDKDF (reference sequence). CDR3 bases: TGTGCCACCAGCAGAGACAGGGGCGGAGCTTTTGAAGCTTTCTTT. This gives the protein CATSRDRGGAFEAFF.

This sequence joins TRBV18 and TRBJ2-1; D may be TRBD1 (6 bases). This CDR3 comprises 13 residues. Germline lookup yields CDR1 KGHSH and CDR2 LQKENI. With 4 bases removed from V and 4 bases from J, the gap between germline ends came to 8 bases. The CDR3 nucleotides read TGTGCCAGCTCACTGCAGGGGTACAATGAGCAGTTCTTC. Protein sequence: CASSLQGYNEQFF.

This sequence joins TRBV9 and TRBJ2-4; 10 bases are a match to TRBD1. Trimming at V came to 3 bases and at J to 2 bases, leaving 5 bases not matched to a gene. Per germline, CDR1 SGDLS and CDR2 YYNGEE. The length of the CDR3 is 16 residues. The CDR3 DNA is TGTGCCAGCAGCGCCGGGACAGGGGTATCCAAAAACATTCAGTACTTC. Translating gives CASSAGTGVSKNIQYF.

V usage is TRBV19 and J usage is TRBJ1-6; D possibly corresponds to TRBD1 (6 bases). This CDR3 region has 15 residues. Germline V gives CDR1 LNHDA, CDR2 SQIVND (reference sequence). The V end was cut by 2 bases, the J end by 10 bases, with 15 bases between. CDR3 sequence (DNA): TGTGCCAGTAGTATAAAACAGGGTCCGAACTCACCCCTCCACTTT. Protein product: CASSIKQGPNSPLHF. The full variable domain, its missing parts supplied by reference TRBV19 and TRBJ1-6, is DGGITQSPKYLFRKEGQNVTLSCEQNLNHDAMYWYRQDPGQGLRLIYYSQIVNDFQKGDIAEGYSVSREKKESFPLTVTSAQKNPTAFYLCASSIKQGPNSPLHFGNGTRLTVT.

V usage is TRBV2 and J usage is TRBJ1-6, with D possibly TRBD1 on 6 matching bases. Trimming removed 5 bases from V and 7 bases from J, with 12 bases in between. The CDR3 is made up of 14 amino acids. Germline V gene data show CDR1 as SNHLY and CDR2 as FYNNEI. The CDR3 loop reads CASSPGTQNSPLHF. As DNA, the CDR3 is TGTGCCAGCAGTCCCGGGACACAAAATTCACCCCTCCACTTT.

The chain employs TRBV1 and TRBJ1-2; the table names TRBD1, a call not compared with the DNA. TRBV1 is classified as a pseudogene. This CDR3 has 14 residues. The CDR3 sequence is CTSSVGQVRYGYTF. Written as DNA, the CDR3 is TGCACCAGCAGCGTGGGACAGGTTAGGTATGGCTACACCTTC.

V is TRBV5-1 and J is TRBJ1-1; 7 nucleotides align to TRBD1. J gave up 5 bases and V 8 bases, and 12 bases lay outside the gene matches. The germline V gene encodes CDR1 SGHRS and CDR2 YFSETQ. The CDR3 is made up of 14 amino acids. CDR3 sequence reads: CASRQGGIGTEAFF. The CDR3 nucleotides read TGCGCCAGTAGACAGGGAGGAATAGGGACTGAAGCTTTCTTT. Supplemented by reference TRBV5-1 and TRBJ1-1, the full variable domain reads KAGVTQTPRYLIKTRGQQVTLSCSPISGHRSVSWYQQTPGQGLQFLFEYFSETQRNKGNFPGRFSGRQFSNSRSEMNVSTLELGDSALYLCASRQGGIGTEAFFGQGTRLTVV.

This chain uses TRBV18 with TRBJ1-1, with D perhaps TRBD1 (6 bases). The germline CDR1 and CDR2 sequences are KGHSH and LQKENI. This CDR3 is built from 14 residues. V shed 1 base and J shed 10 bases, with 16 bases lying between them. CDR3 protein: CASSPLQDRGSAFF. CDR3 nucleotide sequence: TGTGCCAGCTCACCACTCCAGGACAGAGGGTCAGCTTTCTTT.

The chain links TRBV4-1 to TRBJ2-7; 10 bases fit TRBD2. The junction had 7 bases not matched to a gene; V was cut back by 3 bases and J by 5 bases. The CDR3 has 15 amino acids. Germline-derived CDR1 and CDR2 are MGHRA and YSYEKL. DNA of the CDR3: TGCGCCAGCAGCCAGACACCTGGGACTAGCGACGAGCAGTACTTC. Translated, it gives CASSQTPGTSDEQYF.

V gene TRBV11-1 combines with J gene TRBJ2-7; no clear D gene. The germline CDR1 and CDR2 sequences are SGHAT and FQDESV (reference sequence). Trimming took 1 base from V and 6 from J, leaving 10 bases between them. There are 13 residues in the CDR3. The CDR3 reads CASSLGALGEQYF. CDR3 bases: TGTGCCAGCAGCTTAGGGGCGCTGGGCGAGCAGTACTTC.

This chain connects TRBV5-1 to TRBJ1-4, with 7 nucleotides matching TRBD1. The CDR3 covers 15 residues. Germline CDR1 reads SGHRS; CDR2 reads YFSETQ. With 1 base clipped from V and 8 bases from J, the junction kept 8 bases outside the gene matches. CDR3 DNA sequence: TGCGCCAGCAGCTTGAAAGGGACAGAAGAAGAAAAACTGTTTTTT. It yields the protein CASSLKGTEEEKLFF.

V usage is TRBV6-1 and J usage is TRBJ2-5; D not resolved. CDR1 MNHNS and CDR2 SASEGT come from the germline V gene. The ends were cut back, 0 bases at V and 5 bases at J, with 10 bases in the middle. The CDR3 length is 14 residues. The DNA for the CDR3 is TGTGCCAGCAGTGAAGCTGTGGCCGGGGAGACCCAGTACTTC. Translating it yields CASSEAVAGETQYF.

The CDR3 spells CASSLGGVETQYF. The DNA of the CDR3 is TGTGCCAGCAGCCTGGGAGGGGTGGAGACCCAGTACTTC. The chain has TRBV28 and TRBJ2-5; 7 bases agree with TRBD2. Germline V gene lookup returns CDR1 MDHEN and CDR2 SYDVKM. With 6 bases clipped from V and 5 bases from J, the junction kept 6 bases outside the gene matches. This CDR3 spans 13 amino acids.

In nucleotides, the CDR3 is TGTGCCAGCAGTTCAACCGGGACAGCGTACAATGAGCAGTTCTTC. It encodes CASSSTGTAYNEQFF. The chain couples TRBV28 to TRBJ2-1, with TRBD1 matching over 7 bases. The V segment lost 4 bases and the J segment 4 bases; nucleotides outside the gene matches: 7. Germline V gene sequence: CDR1 MDHEN, CDR2 SYDVKM. The CDR3 has 15 residues.

V is TRBV16 and J is TRBJ2-3, with TRBD2 as a possible D gene (6 bases). This CDR3 spans 13 amino acids. Trimming pared 6 bases from V and 8 bases from J, leaving 15 bases between. The germline CDR1 and CDR2 sequences are KGHSY and FQNENV. DNA for the CDR3: TGTGCCAGCAGTGTATCGTCGGGGGTTACGCAGTATTTT. Translating gives CASSVSSGVTQYF.

CDR3 DNA sequence: TGCGCCAGCAGCCCCGGTATTCGCTCCTACAATGAGCAGTTCTTC. Encoded protein: CASSPGIRSYNEQFF. The V call is TRBV10-1, the J call TRBJ2-1; D remains ambiguous. The V and J ends lost 6 bases and 0 bases respectively, with 12 bases between them. Per germline, CDR1 WNHNN and CDR2 SYGVQD (reference sequence). The CDR3 loop spans 15 amino acids.

The chain carries TRBV6-5 and TRBJ1-2; 8 bases map to TRBD1. Germline CDR1 is MNHEY and CDR2 is SVGAGI. CDR3 length: 14 residues. V shed 6 bases, J shed 5 bases, and the junction held 8 bases outside the gene matches. The CDR3 bases are TGTGCCAGCAGCTCGCCGGGACAGGTTTATGGCTACACCTTC. Its translation is CASSSPGQVYGYTF.

The rearrangement joins TRBV9 to TRBJ2-1, with 9 bases matching TRBD1. The V gene's germline CDR1 is SGDLS and CDR2 YYNGEE. The CDR3 runs to 14 residues. The trim removed 3 bases at V and 10 bases at J, leaving 8 bases unmatched. CDR3 loop: CASSEGQGFREQFF. CDR3 sequence (DNA): TGTGCCAGCAGCGAGGGACAGGGATTTCGGGAGCAGTTCTTC.

The chain employs TRBV24-1 and TRBJ2-1; possibly TRBD1 for D (7 bases). Trimming removed 4 bases from V and 5 bases from J, with 17 bases in between. CDR3 length: 16 amino acids. CDR1 is KGHDR and CDR2 is SFDVKD in the germline V gene. DNA for the CDR3: TGTGCCACCAGTGACCCCTTGGAGGGGGCTAACAATGAGCAGTTCTTC. Its translation is CATSDPLEGANNEQFF.

The chain employs TRBV7-2 and TRBJ1-5, with unresolved D. The germline gives CDR1 SGHTA, CDR2 FQGNSA. V lost 5 bases and J 1 base, leaving 9 bases between the germline ends. The length of the CDR3 is 14 residues. The DNA for the CDR3 is TGTGCCAGCAGCGTAACAATAAGCAATCAGCCCCAGCATTTT. Its translation: CASSVTISNQPQHF.

The rearrangement joins TRBV6-5 to TRBJ2-5; 10 nucleotides align to TRBD2. With V trimmed by 2 bases and J by 1 base, 4 bases remained unmatched. Germline V gives CDR1 MNHEY, CDR2 SVGAGI. This CDR3 is 16 amino acids long. The DNA of the CDR3 is TGTGCCAGCAGTTACGGGCTAGCGGGGGTCCAAGAGACCCAGTACTTC. Translated: CASSYGLAGVQETQYF.